This TCR beta chain was documented in a study of blood T cell repertoires in COVID-19. Profiled with immunoSEQ multiplex PCR; TCRdb holds only in-frame clones, not every one. The sample records about 74,000 clones, 80% to 90% being singletons. This CDR3 has 15 residues. Germline V CDR1 and CDR2: LGHNA, YNFKEQ. V lost 0 bases and J lost 7; bases outside the gene matches: 7. Sequencing used peripheral blood. The sequence derives from a woman of 80 years or more with active or convalescent COVID-19. The rearrangement joins TRBV4-2 to TRBJ2-3; 7 nucleotides align to TRBD2. Written as DNA, the CDR3 is TGTGCCAGCAGCCAAGATGGGGGGGGGTGGAATACGCAGTATTTT. As protein: CASSQDGGGWNTQYF.